Described below is a single TCR beta chain sequence and its context. Only in-frame clones appear in the TCRdb table, and some are missing; sequencing was by immunoSEQ multiplex PCR. This sample has approximately 470,000 clones, with 80% to 90% found just once. Germline V gene lookup returns CDR1 MNHEY and CDR2 SVGAGI. V lost 7 bases and J lost 6; bases outside the gene matches: 8. This CDR3 spans 15 amino acids. These data belong to a study of blood T cell repertoires in COVID-19. Study in general: The cDNA or gDNA used as material had been derived from T cells, B-cell-depleted T cells, or PBMCs.

Sequencing input: peripheral blood. The chain has TRBV6-5 and TRBJ1-4; 10 nucleotides line up with TRBD1. This TCR came from a human donor in a cohort sampled during active COVID-19. The CDR3, as DNA: TGTGCCAGCACTAGTTGGACAGGGGGAGATGAAAAACTGTTTTTT. Translated: CASTSWTGGDEKLFF.